This T cell receptor (beta chain) was sequenced during a study of blood T cell repertoires in COVID-19. At the level of the study: COVID-19 samples collected from the United States, Italy and Spain covered acute and convalescent phases.

This clone appeared many times. The participants were between about 18 and 90 years old and came from under 25 US areas. Cohort assignment relied on participant-reported clinical history. Original processing notes: Reference gene primer amplification in the assay estimated nucleated cell counts. The protocol was immunoSEQ multiplex PCR, while the TCRdb copy is restricted to in-frame clones and leaves out a portion. That table is the source of V, J and clone size, and D and trimming were worked out from the DNA. The data contain 200,000 or so clones, approximately 90% of them singletons. CDR3 length: 15 amino acids. The germline gives CDR1 SGHTS, CDR2 YDEGEE. V was pared by 4 bases and J by 0 bases, with 14 bases between.

The rearrangement joins TRBV5-8 to TRBJ2-7, with D perhaps matching TRBD1 (6 bases). The TCR sequence derives from a young man who had recovered from COVID-19. Sequencing was done on a sample of PBMCs or T cells enriched from blood (not recorded which). CDR3 DNA: TGTGCCAGCAGCCGACAGGCCTGGGGCTCCTACGAGCAGTACTTC. It codes for CASSRQAWGSYEQYF.